This T cell receptor beta chain was identified in a study of shared clonotypes between healthy human individuals (dated by TCRdb to the early 2020s). Concerning the study at large: A couple of women and three men aged 18 to 49 years were included in the cohort. To estimate repertoire size and how much clonotype sharing occurs between individuals, the study deeply sequenced the blood TCR repertoires of about 5 healthy adults. Between about 0.8 and 9 billion PBMCs per donor were obtained by leukapheresis. To increase sequencing depth and limit assay-specific biases, TCR repertoire library preparation and sequencing were carried out by different laboratories using diverse techniques. For each donor, three plates each were used for CD4 naive and CD4 memory, two plates were used for CD8 naive, and one plate was used for CD8 memory.

The donors were healthy, HIV-negative adults with no recently reported acute infections or vaccinations. Every donor was a Caucasian adult residing in Nashville, Tennessee, USA. CD4+ T cells were enriched by magnetic negative selection, after which naive cells were positively selected on CD45RA and the negative fraction was taken as the memory subset. Blood was obtained by leukapheresis, after which PBMCs were separated by Ficoll-Histopaque density gradient centrifugation and cryopreserved in liquid nitrogen vapor phase. Analytical flow cytometry was used to check the purity and quantity of every magnetically sorted T cell population. Genomic DNA was isolated from every sorted fraction and measured by UV absorbance on a Nanodrop 2000c. Using the deep immunoSEQ assay, multiplex PCR amplified TCR CDR3 regions from genomic DNA. Extracted genomic DNA from each cell subset was spread evenly across all wells of several immunoSEQ 96-well plates, with each plate serving as a replicate. For sorted subsets, roughly 200 ng of genomic DNA, equivalent to around 30,000 T cell genomes, went into each replicate PCR. The purified libraries were quantified using a Qubit 3.0 fluorometer, sized with a Bioanalyzer 2100, and then quantified again using the KAPA Library Quantification kit. Every immunoSEQ 96-well plate was sequenced on a separate single-read 150-cycle Illumina NextSeq 550 flow cell. The paper's data handling went like this. Because the immunoSEQ output included only junctional sequences and no quality scores, the filtering could not be the same as the filtering used for full-length reads. To assign V/J genes and CDR3, sequences were annotated against IMGT germline references using PyIR, a Python wrapper for IgBLAST v1.9. Reads were removed for weak V/J assignments (E-value above 1e-6), missing CDR3, stop codons, out-of-frame junctions, or ambiguous translated residues. V3J clonotypes were defined as sequences sharing the same inferred V gene, J gene, and CDR3 amino acid sequence. The percentage overlap between two repertoires was calculated by dividing the number of shared unique clonotypes by the size of the smaller repertoire. RTK rarefaction, the Chao1 estimator, and Recon v2.1 estimates of unobserved clonotypes were used to assess repertoire richness. Generation probabilities were computed with OLGA for all TCRbeta clonotypes obtained by the gDNA method from several donors. The clones in this table, taken by TCRdb from immuneACCESS, are in-frame only. Not every clone is retained; where verified, under half of the shortfall comes from an unresolved V gene, and the cause of the rest is unknown. The V and J calls and clone size come from that table; D and trimming were worked out from the DNA. This sample holds 850,000 to 1,200,000 clones; around 74% were observed only once. About 1.4% of the sample belongs to the ten largest clones.

CDR1 and CDR2, per the germline V gene (reference sequence), are MNHNY and SVGAGI. At the junction V is shortened by 2 bases and J by 6 bases; bases outside the gene matches: 8. Including the terminal cysteine and phenylalanine, the CDR3 comprises 16 residues. Here the CDR3 DNA is all that survives: 48 bases in frame from base 1. In regard to this clone: Its specific antigen is unknown. The sample holds no much larger clone one base away, and base qualities are not on file.

The study at large found these results: Naive subsets generally had larger estimated clonotype richness than memory subsets. Sampling was restricted to blood, and TCR repertoires in tissues likely differ from the TCR repertoires found in blood. Pairwise subsampling indicated that sequencing depth was expected to affect the degree of clonotype sharing among donors. Because the study included only a small number of donors, the genetic and exposure-history diversity represented was limited. Compared with non-shared clonotypes, the clonotypes found in all four sorted-subset donors had higher generation probabilities. Even with the large sequencing depth, rarefaction of the sorted-subset datasets indicated that sequencing was incomplete. Across a few donors, around 5% of naive CD4, roughly 3.8% of naive CD8, under 2.5% of memory CD4, and under 0.45% of memory CD8 clonotypes were shared.

The TCR sequence derives from a man between 18 and 35 years old in good health. This receptor chain uses TRBV6-6 and TRBJ1-4; 8 central nucleotides agree with TRBD1. Input material: memory CD4+ T cells sorted from blood. The cell subset or site label, read with the paper, signifies: CD45RA-negative fraction. The DNA reads TGTGCCAGCAGTTACCCCCTGACAGGGGTTGATGAAAAACTGTTTTTT. It encodes CASSYPLTGVDEKLFF.